Reported below is one TCR beta chain. There are a few counts of this clone. Which antigen it targets is not known. No much larger clone is present one base from it, and per-base qualities are unavailable. On a MiSeq, deep resolution sequencing aimed for a depth between 1 in 1 million and 1 in 200,000 T cells, with each clonotype covered approximately 9.2x on average. The immunoSEQ hsTCRB Kit was used to generate the TCR beta libraries. The source study handled its data this way. ImmunoSEQ Data Assistant and ImmunoSEQ Analyzer were used for data analysis, and V, D and J genes were assigned according to IMGT definitions. Clonality, which ranges from 0 to 1, was calculated by subtracting the normalized Shannon entropy of productive rearrangement frequencies from one. Only overrepresented clonotypes making up at least 0.05% of the repertoire of each patient were included in the public clonotype analysis. Repertoires from about a dozen age-matched healthy donors in immuneACCESS were used as clonality controls. TCRdb obtained this table from immuneACCESS and retained in-frame rearrangements with V and J assigned. These tables miss some clones; where compared with another copy, unresolved V genes account for less than half of the shortfall, and the remainder is unexplained. V, J and clone size are those of that table, while D and trimming were read from the DNA. Present in this sample are approximately 330,000 clones, roughly 80% of which were seen just once. The ten top clones hold over 6.5% of the sample.

The source of the sample is a study of cytotoxic CD8 clonotypes in ibrutinib-treated CLL (dated by TCRdb to about 2021). At the level of the whole study: The cohort had over ten relapsed/refractory and 15 treatment-naive patients; some 17 were IGHV unmutated. Responses were partial in 25 or so patients and complete in 2; after median about 70 months follow-up, around 15 stayed in remission and roughly twelve progressed. The response samples were drawn at a median of approximately 12 months into treatment, with a range of roughly 6 to 36 months. On average, each sample yielded 270,000 or so productive templates and tens of thousands of productive rearrangements. Of the roughly 90 people in the trial, approximately 28 had longitudinal samples available. Cryopreserved peripheral blood mononuclear cells were obtained prior to treatment, at the time of response, and at either disease progression or sustained remission. Overall study outcomes, separate from this receptor: Sampling times were not matched between sustained-remission and progressing patients, and lymph node repertoires were not studied. Baseline clonality was found to be higher than that of age-matched healthy donors and was strongly correlated with circulating CD8+ T-cell counts. An increase in clonality was observed at ibrutinib response, with clonality remaining stable during sustained remission and falling back toward baseline at progression. Public clonotypes were rare and either shrank or stayed stable during treatment, and the rise in clonality at ibrutinib response reflected expansion of private clonotypes.

Taken from cysteine to phenylalanine, the CDR3 has 13 residues. Left in the record is the CDR3 DNA by itself, 39 bases read in frame from the first base. CDR1 SNHLY and CDR2 FYNNEI are derived from the germline V gene. Here V drops 6 bases and J drops 8 bases, and the junction holds 6 bases not matched to any gene. For TCR beta library preparation, approximately 2 micrograms of genomic DNA were isolated from cryopreserved PBMCs. Longitudinal blood samples from CLL patients on ibrutinib monotherapy underwent high-throughput TCR beta sequencing. The patients took part in an open-label, single-center phase 2 trial of ibrutinib monotherapy.

The receptor was isolated from a human donor with chronic lymphocytic leukemia. Here the sequenced sample was PBMCs, taken before ibrutinib treatment. The V and J segments used are TRBV2 and TRBJ1-4, with 7 central nucleotides matching TRBD1. The DNA sequence is as follows: TGTGCCAGCAGCGACAGGGTAGGGGAAAAACTGTTTTTT. Its protein product is CASSDRVGEKLFF.